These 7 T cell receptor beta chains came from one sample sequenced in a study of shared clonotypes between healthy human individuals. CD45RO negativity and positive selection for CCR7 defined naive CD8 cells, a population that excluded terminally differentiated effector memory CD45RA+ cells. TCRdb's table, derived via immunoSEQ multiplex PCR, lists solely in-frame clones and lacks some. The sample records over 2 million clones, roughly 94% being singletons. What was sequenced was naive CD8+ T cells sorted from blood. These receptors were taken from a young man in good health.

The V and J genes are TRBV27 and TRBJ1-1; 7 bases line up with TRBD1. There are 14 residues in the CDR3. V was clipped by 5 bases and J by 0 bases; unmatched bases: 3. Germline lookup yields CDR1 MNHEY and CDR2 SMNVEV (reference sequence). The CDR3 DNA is TGTGCCAGCAGTATGACAGGGTTGAACACTGAAGCTTTCTTT. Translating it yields CASSMTGLNTEAFF.

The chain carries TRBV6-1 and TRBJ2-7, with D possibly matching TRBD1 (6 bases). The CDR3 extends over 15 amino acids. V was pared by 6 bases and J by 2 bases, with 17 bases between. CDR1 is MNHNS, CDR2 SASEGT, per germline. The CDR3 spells CASRGQPTEAYEQYF. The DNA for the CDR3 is TGTGCCAGCAGGGGACAACCCACAGAAGCCTACGAGCAGTACTTC.

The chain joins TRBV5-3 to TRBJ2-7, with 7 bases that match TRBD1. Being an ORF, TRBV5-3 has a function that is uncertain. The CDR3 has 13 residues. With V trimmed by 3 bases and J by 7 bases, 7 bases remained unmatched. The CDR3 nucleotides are TGTGCCAGAAGCTCAACAGGGGTAGGGGAGCAGTACTTC. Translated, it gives CARSSTGVGEQYF.

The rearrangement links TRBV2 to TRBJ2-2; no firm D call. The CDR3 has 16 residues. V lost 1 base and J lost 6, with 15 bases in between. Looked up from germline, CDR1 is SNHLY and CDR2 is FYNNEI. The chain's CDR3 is CASSEGPLGPAGELFF. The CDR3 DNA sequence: TGTGCCAGCAGTGAAGGGCCGCTAGGTCCAGCCGGGGAGCTGTTTTTT.

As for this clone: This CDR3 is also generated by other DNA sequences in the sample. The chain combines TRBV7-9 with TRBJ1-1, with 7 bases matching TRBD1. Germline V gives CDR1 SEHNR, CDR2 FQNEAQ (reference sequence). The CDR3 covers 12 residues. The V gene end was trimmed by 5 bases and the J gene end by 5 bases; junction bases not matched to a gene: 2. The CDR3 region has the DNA TGTGCCAGCAGCCTGACAGGGACTGAAGCTTTCTTT. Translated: CASSLTGTEAFF.

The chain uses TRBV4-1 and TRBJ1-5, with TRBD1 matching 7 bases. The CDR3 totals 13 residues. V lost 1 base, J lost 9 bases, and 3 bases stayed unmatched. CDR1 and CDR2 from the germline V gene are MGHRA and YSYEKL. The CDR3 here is CASSQATGWPQHF. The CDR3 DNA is TGCGCCAGCAGCCAAGCGACAGGGTGGCCCCAGCATTTT.

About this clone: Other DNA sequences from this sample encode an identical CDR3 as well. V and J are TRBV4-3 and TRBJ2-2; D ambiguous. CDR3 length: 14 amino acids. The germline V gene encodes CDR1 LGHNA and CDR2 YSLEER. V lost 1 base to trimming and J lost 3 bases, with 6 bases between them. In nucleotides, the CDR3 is TGCGCCAGCAGCCAAGTGGCTGACACCGGGGAGCTGTTTTTT. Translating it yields CASSQVADTGELFF.